This TCR beta chain emerged from a study of blood T cell repertoires in COVID-19. Grouping used clinical history reported by participants in a survey and questionnaire. CDR3 length: 17 amino acids. CDR1 and CDR2 from the germline V gene are LNHDA and SQIVND (reference sequence). V was pared by 3 bases and J by 5 bases, with 22 bases between. TCRdb keeps only in-frame clones here, not all; method: immunoSEQ multiplex PCR. The data hold around 260,000 clones, with around 85% observed a single time. The sequence was collected from a woman under 40 who had recovered from COVID-19. Source material: PBMCs or T cells enriched from blood (not recorded which). The chain links TRBV19 to TRBJ1-2; no reliable D call. The CDR3 sequence is CASSMGSWPELLYGYTF. CDR3 DNA sequence: TGTGCCAGTAGTATGGGTAGCTGGCCAGAACTCCTATATGGCTACACCTTC.